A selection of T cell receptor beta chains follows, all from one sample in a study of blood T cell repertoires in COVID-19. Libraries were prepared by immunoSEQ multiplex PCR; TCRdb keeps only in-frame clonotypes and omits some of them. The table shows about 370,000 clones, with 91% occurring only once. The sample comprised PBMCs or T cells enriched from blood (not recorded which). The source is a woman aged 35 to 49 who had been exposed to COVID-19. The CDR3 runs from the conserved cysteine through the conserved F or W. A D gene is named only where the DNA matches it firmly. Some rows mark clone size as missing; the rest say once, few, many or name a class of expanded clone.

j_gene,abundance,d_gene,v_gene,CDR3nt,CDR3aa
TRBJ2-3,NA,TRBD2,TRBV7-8,TGTGCCAGCAGCTTTAGGGGGTCTGGCGGGAGGGCCGATACGCAGTATTTT,CASSFRGSGGRADTQYF
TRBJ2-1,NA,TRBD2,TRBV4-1,TGCGCCAGCAGCCAAGATCTCGGGGGGGTTGAGCAGTTCTTC,CASSQDLGGVEQFF
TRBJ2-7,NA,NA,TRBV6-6,TGTGCCAGCAGTTATACTAGGAGTAACGAGCAGTACTTC,CASSYTRSNEQYF
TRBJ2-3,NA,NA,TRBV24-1,TGTGCCACCAGTGATTTAGGACAGGATACGCAGTATTTT,CATSDLGQDTQYF
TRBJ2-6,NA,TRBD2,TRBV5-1,TGCGCCAGCAGCCCCGTAGCGGGAGTTTCTGGGGCCAACGTCCTGACTTTC,CASSPVAGVSGANVLTF
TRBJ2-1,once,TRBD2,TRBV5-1,TGCGCCAGCAGTCCTTCTAGCGGGGTGAATAATGAGCAGTTCTTC,CASSPSSGVNNEQFF
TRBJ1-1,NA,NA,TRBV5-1,TGCGCCAGCAGGACGGACAGCGTAAACACTGAAGCTTTCTTT,CASRTDSVNTEAFF
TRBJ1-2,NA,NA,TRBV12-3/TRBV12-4,TGTGCCAGCAGTTTGGGCAGCCTACCCGACTACACCTTC,CASSLGSLPDYTF
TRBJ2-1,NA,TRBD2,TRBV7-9,TGTGCCAGCAGCTCGGAGCTAGCGGGGGGGCCCGATGAGCAGTTCTTC,CASSSELAGGPDEQFF
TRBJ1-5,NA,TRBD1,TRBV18,TGTGCCAGCTCCGAGCAGGGACAGGTCAATCAGCCCCAGCATTTT,CASSEQGQVNQPQHF
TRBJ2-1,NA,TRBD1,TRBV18,TGTGCCAGCTCACCACCGGGACAGATTTACAATGAGCAGTTCTTC,CASSPPGQIYNEQFF
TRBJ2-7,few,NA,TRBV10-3,TGTGCCATCAGTGAGTCAGAGGGAAATATCTACGAGCAGTACTTC,CAISESEGNIYEQYF
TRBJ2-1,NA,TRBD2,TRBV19,TGTGCCAGTAGTAAGGGCGGGGGTAGCTCCTACAATGAGCAGTTCTTC,CASSKGGGSSYNEQFF
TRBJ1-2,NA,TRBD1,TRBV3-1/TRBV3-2,TGTGCCAGCAGCCAAGAGGACAGGGGGAAAGGCTACACCTTC,CASSQEDRGKGYTF
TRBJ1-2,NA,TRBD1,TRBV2,TGTGCCAGCAGTTACCTGCGGACAGGGGCCTATGGCTACACCTTC,CASSYLRTGAYGYTF
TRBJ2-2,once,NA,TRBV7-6,TGTGCCAGCAGCCGGGGGTCCGGGGGAGCGAACACCGGGGAGCTGTTTTTT,CASSRGSGGANTGELFF
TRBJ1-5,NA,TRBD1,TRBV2,TGTGCCAGCAGTGAAGCTAGGCAGGGGGGACATCAGCCCCAGCATTTT,CASSEARQGGHQPQHF
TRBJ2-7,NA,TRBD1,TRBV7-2,TGTGCCAGCAGCTTAGGGACAGGGGGCATTCGGAGTCCCTACGAGCAGTACTTC,CASSLGTGGIRSPYEQYF
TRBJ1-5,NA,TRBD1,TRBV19,TGTGCCAGTAGTACCCCAGGACAGGGTAATCAGCCCCAGCATTTT,CASSTPGQGNQPQHF
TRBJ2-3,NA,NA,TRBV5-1,TGCGCCAGCAGCTTGGTAACAGATCCCCCAGATACGCAGTATTTT,CASSLVTDPPDTQYF
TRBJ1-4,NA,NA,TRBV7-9,TGTGCCAGCACTGAAGGGGATAATGAAAAACTGTTTTTT,CASTEGDNEKLFF
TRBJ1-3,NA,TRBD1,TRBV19,TGTGCCAGTCGCGGGACAGGCATAGAATACTCTGGAAACACCATATATTTT,CASRGTGIEYSGNTIYF
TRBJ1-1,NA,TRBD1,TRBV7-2,TGTGCCAGCAGCGCTAGCGGACAGGGTTTCACTGAAGCTTTCTTT,CASSASGQGFTEAFF
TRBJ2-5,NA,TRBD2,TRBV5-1,TGCGCCAGCAGCTTGGCGGGGGGGCAAGAGACCCAGTACTTC,CASSLAGGQETQYF
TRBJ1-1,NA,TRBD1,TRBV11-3,TGTGCCAGCAGCTTAGGTGGCAGGGGGCACACTGAAGCTTTCTTT,CASSLGGRGHTEAFF
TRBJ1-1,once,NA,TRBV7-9,TGTGCCAGCAGCTTCACAGGGCTGAGGACTGAAGCTTTCTTT,CASSFTGLRTEAFF
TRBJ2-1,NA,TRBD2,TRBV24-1,TGTGCCACCAGTGATTTGGGGCTAGCGGGAGGCAAGTATGAGCAGTTCTTC,CATSDLGLAGGKYEQFF
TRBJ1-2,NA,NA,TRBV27,TGTGCCAGCAGTCCCGCAGCAGTGGGCGGCTACACCTTC,CASSPAAVGGYTF
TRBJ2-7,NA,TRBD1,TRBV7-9,TGTGCCAGCAGCTCGTCTATACCTCGACAGGGACGGTTCGAGCAGTACTTC,CASSSSIPRQGRFEQYF
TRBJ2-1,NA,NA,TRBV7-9,TGTGCCAGCAGCCTGGTGTCAGGGTTGGATGAGCAGTTCTTC,CASSLVSGLDEQFF
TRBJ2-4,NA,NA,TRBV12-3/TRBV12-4,TGTGCCAGCTCGGAGGTAGGGCAAAACATTCAGTACTTC,CASSEVGQNIQYF
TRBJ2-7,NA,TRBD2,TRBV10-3,TGTGCCATCAGCGGTTCTAGCGGGAGGAACCTATACGAGCAGTACTTC,CAISGSSGRNLYEQYF
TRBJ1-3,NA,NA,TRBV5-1,TGCGCCAGCAGCAAATCTACAGTGGGTTTGGCTGGAAACACCATATATTTT,CASSKSTVGLAGNTIYF
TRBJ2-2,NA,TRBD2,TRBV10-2,TGCGCCAGCAGTGTTAGAGTGTGGGAGGGCCAGACCGGGGAGCTGTTTTTT,CASSVRVWEGQTGELFF
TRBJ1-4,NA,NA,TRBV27,TGTGCCAGCAGTCCCCTAGAGTCGGCCTTTAAAAAGGAAAAACTGTTTTTT,CASSPLESAFKKEKLFF
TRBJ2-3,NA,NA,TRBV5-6,TGTGCCAGCAGCTACGTCGGCCTAGACACAGATACGCAGTATTTT,CASSYVGLDTDTQYF
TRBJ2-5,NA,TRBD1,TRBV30,TGTGCCTGGATTGACAGGGGGGGATTGGGCCAAGAGACCCAGTACTTC,CAWIDRGGLGQETQYF
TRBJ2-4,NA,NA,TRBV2,TGTGCCAGCAGTGACTTTCAGGGCCGAGCCAAAAACATTCAGTACTTC,CASSDFQGRAKNIQYF
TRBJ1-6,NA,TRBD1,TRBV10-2,TGCGCCAGCACTGACAGGGGGCTTAATTCACCCCTCCACTTT,CASTDRGLNSPLHF
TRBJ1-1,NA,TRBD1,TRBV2,TGTGCCAGCAGTGAAACCGGGACAGTGAACACTGAAGCTTTCTTT,CASSETGTVNTEAFF